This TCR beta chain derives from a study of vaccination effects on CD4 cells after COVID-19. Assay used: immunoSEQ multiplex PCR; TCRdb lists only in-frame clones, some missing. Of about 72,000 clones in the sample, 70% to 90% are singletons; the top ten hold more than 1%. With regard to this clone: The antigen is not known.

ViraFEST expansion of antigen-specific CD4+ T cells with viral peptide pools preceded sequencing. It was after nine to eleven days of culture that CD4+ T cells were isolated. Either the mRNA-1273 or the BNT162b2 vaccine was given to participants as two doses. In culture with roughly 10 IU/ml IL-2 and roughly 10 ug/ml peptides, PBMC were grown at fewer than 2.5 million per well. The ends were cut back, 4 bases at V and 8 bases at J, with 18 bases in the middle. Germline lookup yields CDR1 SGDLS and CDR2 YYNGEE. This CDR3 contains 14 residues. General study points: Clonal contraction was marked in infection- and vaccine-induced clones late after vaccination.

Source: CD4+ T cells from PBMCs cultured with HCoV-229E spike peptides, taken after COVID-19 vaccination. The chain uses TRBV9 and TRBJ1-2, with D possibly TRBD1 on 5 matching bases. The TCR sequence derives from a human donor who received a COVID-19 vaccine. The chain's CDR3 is CASSLDAGQWGYTF. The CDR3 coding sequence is TGTGCCAGCAGCCTGGACGCCGGACAATGGGGCTACACCTTC. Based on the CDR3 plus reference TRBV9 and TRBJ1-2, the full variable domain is DSGVTQTPKHLITATGQRVTLRCSPRSGDLSVYWYQQSLDQGLQFLIQYYNGEERAKGNILERFSAQQFPDLHSELNLSSLELGDSALYFCASSLDAGQWGYTFGSGTRLTVV.